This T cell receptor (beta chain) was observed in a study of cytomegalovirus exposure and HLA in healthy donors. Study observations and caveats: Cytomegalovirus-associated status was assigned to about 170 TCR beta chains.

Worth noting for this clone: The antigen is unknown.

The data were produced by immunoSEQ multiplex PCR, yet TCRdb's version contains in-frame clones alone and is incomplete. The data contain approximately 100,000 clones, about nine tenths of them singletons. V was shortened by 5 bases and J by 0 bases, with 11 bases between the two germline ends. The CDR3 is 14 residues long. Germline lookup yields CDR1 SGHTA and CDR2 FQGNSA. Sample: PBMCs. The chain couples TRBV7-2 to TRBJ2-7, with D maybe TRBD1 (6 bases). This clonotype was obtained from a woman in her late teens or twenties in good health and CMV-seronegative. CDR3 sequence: CASSPQGNSYEQYF. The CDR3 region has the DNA TGTGCCAGCAGCCCACAGGGAAACTCCTACGAGCAGTACTTC.